These 27 T cell receptor beta chains share one sample of origin, sequenced in a study of blood T cell repertoires in COVID-19 (dated by TCRdb to the early 2020s). The library relied on the immunoSEQ multiplex PCR assay. TCRdb's version of the immuneACCESS table is confined to in-frame rearrangements and falls short of the full clone set. An unresolved V gene accounts for under half of the shortfall where checked; the remainder is of unknown origin. The sample records roughly 210,000 clones, about nine tenths of which are singletons. About 7% of the sample rests with the top ten. The material sequenced was PBMCs or T cells enriched from blood (not recorded which). These receptors all stem from a man in his thirties or forties in a cohort exposed to, infected with or recovered from COVID-19 (not recorded which).

The chain couples TRBV5-1 to TRBJ1-5; a weak D match, TRBD1 (6 bases). V was cut by 2 bases and J by 0 bases, with 9 bases left in between. The germline V gene encodes CDR1 SGHRS and CDR2 YFSETQ. CDR3 length: 15 amino acids. Here the CDR3 DNA reads TGCGCCAGCAGCTTAGGACAGAATAGCAATCAGCCCCAGCATTTT. Translation: CASSLGQNSNQPQHF.

The rearrangement links TRBV6-5 to TRBJ1-6; perhaps TRBD1 as D (6 bases). CDR3 size: 14 residues. Germline assignment: CDR1 MNHEY and CDR2 SVGAGI. Between the trimmed V and J ends, which lost 5 bases and 9 bases, there was a span of 14 bases. The CDR3 reads CASSTNRVGSPLHF. Written as DNA, the CDR3 is TGTGCCAGCAGTACTAACAGGGTGGGTTCACCCCTCCACTTT.

The chain carries TRBV27 and TRBJ1-1, with a tentative D call TRBD1 (6 bases). Germline V gives CDR1 MNHEY, CDR2 SMNVEV (reference sequence). CDR3 length: 15 residues. V lost 5 bases and J 1 base, leaving 14 bases between the germline ends. This chain's CDR3 is CASSGHRAPNTEAFF. As DNA, the CDR3 is TGTGCCAGCAGTGGTCACAGGGCACCGAACACTGAAGCTTTCTTT.

V and J are TRBV18 and TRBJ2-6; D call uncertain. The CDR3 consists of 15 residues. V gave up 6 bases and J gave up 0 bases, with 9 bases separating them. The germline V gene has CDR1 KGHSH and CDR2 LQKENI. The CDR3 coding sequence is TGTGCCAGCTCCCAAGACATCTCTGGGGCCAACGTCCTGACTTTC. Its protein is CASSQDISGANVLTF.

This clone appeared a few times. This chain connects TRBV27 to TRBJ1-2, with 9 nucleotides matching TRBD1. Germline V gives CDR1 MNHEY, CDR2 SMNVEV (reference sequence). This CDR3 region has 14 residues. V was clipped by 6 bases and J by 3 bases; unmatched bases: 5. CDR3 coding DNA: TGTGCCAGCAGGGGGACAGGGCCTTACTATGGCTACACCTTC. This gives the protein CASRGTGPYYGYTF.

This clone was detected only a few times. The J gene is TRBJ1-1, the V gene TRBV7-2; 8 bases align to TRBD1. CDR3 length: 14 residues. CDR1 SGHTA and CDR2 FQGNSA come from the germline V gene. The ends lost 0 bases at V and 8 bases at J; junction bases unmatched: 5. CDR3 in amino acids: CASSLASGQGEAFF. In nucleotides, the CDR3 is TGTGCCAGCAGCTTAGCCAGCGGACAGGGCGAAGCTTTCTTT.

A note on this clone: A read error may produce the germline difference seen at one junction end. V usage is TRBV7-7 and J usage is TRBJ2-3; 7 nucleotides align to TRBD2. CDR1 and CDR2 from the germline V gene are SSHAT and FNYEAQ (reference sequence). The CDR3 has 16 amino acids. For the CDR3, the DNA is TGTGCTAGCAGTCCCGGCGAGGGAGGGAGCACAGATACGCAGTATTTT. Translated, it gives CASSPGEGGSTDTQYF.

The chain has TRBV24-1 and TRBJ2-1, with 10 bases matching TRBD1. After removal of 7 bases from V and 6 bases from J, the junction contained 5 bases not matched to a gene. The CDR3 sequence is 14 residues long. CDR1 is KGHDR, CDR2 SFDVKD, per germline. The CDR3 DNA follows: TGTGCCACCAGCGACAGGGGGCTGGGCAATGAGCAGTTCTTC. This sequence encodes CATSDRGLGNEQFF.

V and J are TRBV7-6 and TRBJ1-2; tentative D call: TRBD1 (5 bases). The CDR3 has 14 amino acids. V gave up 4 bases and J gave up 4 bases, with 13 bases separating them. Germline loops: CDR1 SGHVS, CDR2 FNYEAQ. CDR3 amino acids: CASSSQTDPYGYTF. The CDR3 nucleotides are TGTGCCAGCAGCTCACAGACAGACCCCTATGGCTACACCTTC.

This chain connects TRBV15 to TRBJ2-1; 7 nucleotides line up with TRBD2. Germline-derived CDR1 and CDR2 are LNHNV and YYDKDF (reference sequence). CDR3 length: 18 residues. The J segment lost 1 base and the V segment lost 4 bases, leaving 13 bases of the junction unmatched. CDR3 in amino acids: CATSTGGFVMKSYNEQFF. CDR3 coding DNA: TGTGCCACCAGCACCGGGGGGTTTGTTATGAAATCCTACAATGAGCAGTTCTTC.

The V call is TRBV5-1, the J call TRBJ2-1; D perhaps matches TRBD2 (6 bases). This CDR3 has 15 residues. From germline, CDR1 is SGHRS and CDR2 YFSETQ. The V end lost 4 bases, the J end lost 8 bases, and 19 bases lay between the germline ends. This CDR3 reads CASSPGLRSVDEQFF. The DNA of the CDR3 is TGCGCCAGCAGCCCGGGACTGCGAAGCGTAGATGAGCAGTTCTTC.

This chain links TRBV4-3 with TRBJ2-1; TRBD1 matches 8 bases. V gave up 1 base and J gave up 5 bases; unmatched junction bases: 4. Germline V gene sequence: CDR1 LGHNA, CDR2 YSLEER. The CDR3 sequence is 15 residues long. CDR3 residues: CASSQGSGQDNEQFF. CDR3 in DNA: TGCGCCAGCAGCCAAGGTTCGGGACAGGACAATGAGCAGTTCTTC.

The DNA of the CDR3 is TGTGCCAGTAGTTATAACGGAGCTAGCGACTACGAGCAGTACTTC. As protein: CASSYNGASDYEQYF. This chain uses TRBV19 with TRBJ2-7; D possibly corresponds to TRBD2 (6 bases). This CDR3 is built from 15 residues. CDR1 and CDR2 (germline): LNHDA, SQIVND (reference sequence). V was trimmed by 5 bases and J by 3 bases, leaving 17 bases between them. The full variable domain, completed using reference TRBV19 and TRBJ2-7, is DGGITQSPKYLFRKEGQNVTLSCEQNLNHDAMYWYRQDPGQGLRLIYYSQIVNDFQKGDIAEGYSVSREKKESFPLTVTSAQKNPTAFYLCASSYNGASDYEQYFGPGTRLTVT.

This clone appeared a few times. This chain joins TRBV7-2 and TRBJ1-6, with unresolved D. Germline lookup yields CDR1 SGHTA and CDR2 FQGNSA. CDR3 length equals 17 residues. V was cut by 5 bases and J by 2 bases, with 16 bases left in between. CDR3 sequence reads: CASSVDLLQTYNSPLHF. The CDR3 DNA sequence: TGTGCCAGCAGCGTAGATCTCCTGCAGACCTATAATTCACCCCTCCACTTT.

V is TRBV11-2 and J is TRBJ2-7; 9 bases line up with TRBD1. Germline V gene data show CDR1 as SGHAT and CDR2 as FQNNGV. The CDR3 extends over 14 amino acids. V lost 3 bases, J lost 3 bases, and 3 bases stayed unmatched. This CDR3 reads CASSLGTGYYEQYF. The DNA for the CDR3 is TGTGCCAGCAGCTTGGGGACAGGGTACTACGAGCAGTACTTC.

This rearrangement joins TRBV5-4 to TRBJ2-2; 7 nucleotides match TRBD1. This CDR3 is built from 16 residues. CDR1 is SGHNT and CDR2 is YYREEE in the germline V gene (reference sequence). The V segment lost 3 bases and the J segment 0 bases; nucleotides outside the gene matches: 5. The CDR3 DNA reads as TGTGCCAGCAGCTCGGGACAGCTCGCGAACACCGGGGAGCTGTTTTTT. Translated, it gives CASSSGQLANTGELFF.

The V call is TRBV29-1, the J call TRBJ2-7, with 12 bases matching TRBD1. Unmatched junction bases numbered 7, after V lost 5 bases and J lost 5 bases. The CDR3 is 14 residues long. CDR1 SQVTM and CDR2 ANQGSEA come from the germline V gene. The CDR3 DNA sequence: TGCAGCGTTACGAGGGGGACAGGGGGCCACGAGCAGTACTTC. It encodes CSVTRGTGGHEQYF.

The gene calls are TRBV27 and TRBJ2-7, with 7 positions matching TRBD2. The CDR3 runs to 15 residues. V trimming: 3 bases; J trimming: 4 bases; junction bases outside the gene matches: 9. Looked up from germline, CDR1 is MNHEY and CDR2 is SMNVEV (reference sequence). The CDR3 DNA reads TGTGCCAGCAGTTTCGGCAGGACTAGGCTGTACGAGCAGTACTTC. It encodes CASSFGRTRLYEQYF.

The chain has TRBV7-2 and TRBJ2-7; 7 bases are shared with TRBD2. The V segment lost 5 bases and the J segment 0 bases; nucleotides outside the gene matches: 7. This CDR3 comprises 15 residues. CDR1 and CDR2 from the germline V gene are SGHTA and FQGNSA. The CDR3 bases are TGTGCCAGCAGCCTAGACGGGGGGAGCTCCTACGAGCAGTACTTC. This encodes CASSLDGGSSYEQYF. The whole variable domain, filled in from reference TRBV7-2 and TRBJ2-7, reads GAGVSQSPSNKVTEKGKDVELRCDPISGHTALYWYRQSLGQGLEFLIYFQGNSAPDKSGLPSDRFSAERTGGSVSTLTIQRTQQEDSAVYLCASSLDGGSSYEQYFGPGTRLTVT.

This clone was counted a single time. The J gene is TRBJ1-2, the V gene TRBV7-9; maybe TRBD1 (5 bases). From germline, CDR1 is SEHNR and CDR2 FQNEAQ (reference sequence). This CDR3 contains 16 residues. Trimming cost V 1 base and J 2 bases, with 14 bases left between them. In DNA form, the CDR3 reads TGTGCCAGCAGCTTAGAATCTTTGGGGGGGAACTATGGCTACACCTTC. Its translation is CASSLESLGGNYGYTF. The whole variable domain, remainder taken from reference TRBV7-9 and TRBJ1-2, is DTGVSQNPRHKITKRGQNVTFRCDPISEHNRLYWYRQTLGQGPEFLTYFQNEAQLEKSRLLSDRFSAERPKGSFSTLEIQRTEQGDSAMYLCASSLESLGGNYGYTFGSGTRLTVV.

This clone was observed a single time. The chain joins TRBV7-3 to TRBJ2-3; maybe TRBD2 (6 bases). Germline V gives CDR1 SGHTA, CDR2 FQGTGA. V lost 5 bases and J 6 bases, leaving 12 bases between the germline ends. The CDR3 totals 13 residues. CDR3 bases: TGTGCCAGCAGCCAAAGGGACTCCGATACGCAGTATTTT. Translating gives CASSQRDSDTQYF.

The chain links TRBV7-2 to TRBJ2-3, with 11 positions matching TRBD2. The CDR3 runs 16 residues. Germline V gene lookup returns CDR1 SGHTA and CDR2 FQGNSA. The J segment lost 2 bases and the V segment lost 3 bases, leaving 4 bases of the junction unmatched. CDR3 residues: CASSLGLAAYTDTQYF. The DNA for the CDR3 is TGTGCCAGCAGCTTGGGACTAGCGGCTTACACAGATACGCAGTATTTT.

The chain is built from TRBV28 and TRBJ2-2; TRBD2 matches 11 bases. The CDR3 covers 19 residues. The ends lost 6 bases at V and 2 bases at J; junction bases unmatched: 14. Germline V gives CDR1 MDHEN, CDR2 SYDVKM. The CDR3 region has the DNA TGTGCCAGCAGCCCCGGATCGACTAGCGGGATAGGTAACACCGGGGAGCTGTTTTTT. Translating it yields CASSPGSTSGIGNTGELFF.

The V call is TRBV10-3, the J call TRBJ1-3; D uncertain. CDR3 length: 14 amino acids. V was trimmed by 7 bases and J by 2 bases, leaving 12 bases between them. The V gene's germline CDR1 is ENHRY and CDR2 SYGVKD. In DNA, the CDR3 is TGTGCCATCAAAGTGGGGAGTGCTGGAAACACCATATATTTT. Residues: CAIKVGSAGNTIYF.

The CDR3 bases are TGTGCCAGCAGCTCTGAATTCGGGACAGGGGATCAGCCCCAGCATTTT. This translates into CASSSEFGTGDQPQHF. The chain combines TRBV5-5 with TRBJ1-5; 10 nucleotides line up with TRBD1. Unmatched junction bases numbered 8, after V lost 3 bases and J lost 5 bases. Germline V lookup: CDR1 SGHKS, CDR2 YYEKEE (reference sequence). The CDR3 loop spans 16 amino acids.

This rearrangement joins TRBV2 to TRBJ2-7, with a possible D match to TRBD2 (5 bases). The CDR3 is 14 amino acids. Trimming removed 7 bases at V and 3 bases at J, with 16 bases between. Germline values: CDR1 SNHLY, CDR2 FYNNEI. The CDR3 sequence: CASKEEQFNYEQYF. CDR3 DNA: TGTGCCAGCAAGGAGGAACAGTTTAACTACGAGCAGTACTTC. The full variable domain, its missing parts supplied by reference TRBV2 and TRBJ2-7, is EPEVTQTPSHQVTQMGQEVILRCVPISNHLYFYWYRQILGQKVEFLVSFYNNEISEKSEIFDDQFSVERPDGSNFTLKIRSTKLEDSAMYFCASKEEQFNYEQYFGPGTRLTVT.

This clone was recorded a few times. The gene calls are TRBV19 and TRBJ2-1; the D is unclear. Trimming took off 5 bases at V and 5 bases at J, with 13 bases between the two ends. Germline V CDR1 and CDR2: LNHDA, SQIVND (reference sequence). The CDR3 covers 14 residues. The CDR3 DNA sequence: TGTGCCAGTAGTCCTCTATCCCGAAACAATGAGCAGTTCTTC. The encoded protein is CASSPLSRNNEQFF.